One and the same sample provided the 27 T cell receptor beta chains below, sequenced in a study of blood T cell repertoires in COVID-19. Some clones are missing from TCRdb's copy, which holds only in-frame ones; the method was immunoSEQ multiplex PCR. This table holds about 280,000 clones, almost 85% found once. Input material: peripheral blood. All receptors come from a man aged 50-60 years with active or convalescent COVID-19.

CDR3 bases: TGTGCCATCAGCGAGCTCACAGATACGCAGTATTTT. It is translated as CAISELTDTQYF. The chain links TRBV10-3 to TRBJ2-3; D remains unclear. The CDR3 is 12 residues long. Germline CDR1 is ENHRY and CDR2 is SYGVKD. V dropped 6 bases and J dropped 2 bases, with 6 bases sitting between them.

This chain's CDR3 is CASSFRDIQYF. The CDR3 DNA is TGTGCCAGCAGTTTCCGGGACATTCAGTACTTC. The rearrangement uses TRBV28 and TRBJ2-4; D is unresolved. This CDR3 is 11 amino acids long. From germline, CDR1 is MDHEN and CDR2 SYDVKM. V shed 3 bases and J shed 8 bases, with 5 bases lying between them.

The chain carries TRBV2 and TRBJ2-1, with no clear D. Per germline, CDR1 SNHLY and CDR2 FYNNEI. CDR3 length equals 16 residues. V lost 0 bases and J 5 bases, leaving 14 bases between the germline ends. In nucleotides, the CDR3 is TGTGCCAGCAGTGAAGCCCCGTTACTACCCAACAATGAGCAGTTCTTC. It encodes CASSEAPLLPNNEQFF. Drawing the rest from reference TRBV2 and TRBJ2-1, the complete variable domain is EPEVTQTPSHQVTQMGQEVILRCVPISNHLYFYWYRQILGQKVEFLVSFYNNEISEKSEIFDDQFSVERPDGSNFTLKIRSTKLEDSAMYFCASSEAPLLPNNEQFFGPGTRLTVL.

J is TRBJ2-5 and V is TRBV4-1, with D unresolved. The CDR3 sequence is 15 residues long. Germline V gene sequence: CDR1 MGHRA, CDR2 YSYEKL. V lost 4 bases and J 2 bases, leaving 14 bases between the germline ends. For the CDR3, the DNA is TGCGCCAGCAGCCTCGCTGGTGGCATTCAAGAGACCCAGTACTTC. Its protein product is CASSLAGGIQETQYF.

This rearrangement joins TRBV18 to TRBJ1-1; TRBD1 aligns across 7 bases. Germline lookup yields CDR1 KGHSH and CDR2 LQKENI. V lost 3 bases and J lost 4; bases outside the gene matches: 14. This CDR3 comprises 17 residues. CDR3 sequence (DNA): TGTGCCAGCTCACCGCCGGGACAGCCCCTTTCTTTCACTGAAGCTTTCTTT. Translation gives CASSPPGQPLSFTEAFF.

This chain uses TRBV4-2 with TRBJ1-2, with 10 bases lining up with TRBD1. Trimming took 1 base from V and 4 from J; bases not matched to a gene: 3. CDR3 length: 15 residues. The germline gives CDR1 LGHNA, CDR2 YNFKEQ. The DNA of the CDR3 is TGTGCCAGCAGCCAAGCGGGACAGGGGACCTATGGCTACACCTTC. It codes for CASSQAGQGTYGYTF.

The chain is built from TRBV10-2 and TRBJ2-3; 9 bases are shared with TRBD2. The V gene end was trimmed by 5 bases and the J gene end by 13 bases; junction bases not matched to a gene: 4. The CDR3 has 11 residues. Germline loops: CDR1 WSHSY, CDR2 SAAADI. CDR3 in amino acids: CASSIAGDKYF. The CDR3 coding sequence is TGCGCCAGCAGTATAGCGGGAGACAAGTATTTT.

The V call is TRBV7-2, the J call TRBJ2-7, with TRBD2 identical over 8 bases. The V and J ends lost 5 bases and 2 bases, in that order; junction bases with no gene match: 8. Germline V gives CDR1 SGHTA, CDR2 FQGNSA. The CDR3 spans 15 residues. In DNA form, the CDR3 reads TGTGCCAGCAGCCCCCGAGGCGGGGGGACCTACGAGCAGTACTTC. This codes for CASSPRGGGTYEQYF.

This sequence joins TRBV3-1 (or the pseudogene TRBV3-2) and TRBJ1-3; D is possibly TRBD1 (6 bases). CDR3 length: 14 amino acids. V was shortened by 5 bases and J by 6 bases, with 14 bases between the two germline ends. Germline lookup yields CDR1 LGHDT and CDR2 YNNKEL (reference sequence). The CDR3 reads CASSYLPGENTIYF. The CDR3 nucleotides read TGTGCCAGCAGCTATCTTCCAGGGGAAAACACCATATATTTT.

The chain is built from TRBV5-5 and TRBJ1-5; D is possibly TRBD1 (5 bases). CDR3 length: 15 amino acids. In germline, CDR1 is SGHKS, CDR2 YYEKEE (reference sequence). Trimming took 4 bases from V and 2 from J, leaving 13 bases between them. CDR3 in amino acids: CASSTGPVGNQPQHF. The CDR3 coding sequence is TGTGCCAGCAGCACAGGACCGGTCGGCAATCAGCCCCAGCATTTT.

The rearrangement links TRBV30 to TRBJ2-2; D may be TRBD2 (6 bases). This CDR3 spans 13 amino acids. V lost 4 bases to trimming and J lost 4 bases, with 10 bases between them. Germline CDR1 GTSNPN, CDR2 SVGIG (reference sequence). DNA of the CDR3: TGTGCCTGGACTAGCGTAGGCACCGGGGAGCTGTTTTTT. It yields the protein CAWTSVGTGELFF.

The chain joins TRBV11-1 to TRBJ1-2, with 7 bases that match TRBD1. V lost 3 bases to trimming and J lost 3 bases; unmatched junction nucleotides: 1. The CDR3 loop spans 13 amino acids. Germline V gene lookup returns CDR1 SGHAT and CDR2 FQDESV (reference sequence). CDR3 DNA: TGTGCCAGCAGCTTCACAGGGGACTATGGCTACACCTTC. Translated, it gives CASSFTGDYGYTF.

The chain couples TRBV12-3 or TRBV12-4 to TRBJ1-1, with no clear D. This CDR3 region has 13 residues. V was shortened by 8 bases and J by 1 base, with 11 bases between the two germline ends. The CDR3 DNA sequence: TGTGCCAGCGGGCCGCCAGGGAACACTGAAGCTTTCTTT. Its translation: CASGPPGNTEAFF.

The count of this clone is one. V is TRBV6-5 and J is TRBJ1-6, with TRBD1 as a possible D gene (5 bases). The germline gives CDR1 MNHEY, CDR2 SVGAGI. The CDR3 loop spans 14 amino acids. Trimming shortened V by 3 bases and J by 10 bases, and 13 bases separated the two germline ends. DNA for the CDR3: TGTGCCAGCAGTTATGGACAATGGAGATCACCCCTCCACTTT. It is translated as CASSYGQWRSPLHF.

The chain uses TRBV5-1 and TRBJ1-3; 9 bases are a match to TRBD1. Germline trimming cut 3 bases from V and 7 bases from J; bases unmatched to any gene: 8. Germline CDR1 reads SGHRS; CDR2 reads YFSETQ. CDR3 length equals 15 residues. CDR3 sequence reads: CASSSDRGQGNTIYF. The CDR3, as DNA: TGCGCCAGCAGCTCGGACAGGGGTCAGGGGAACACCATATATTTT.

The CDR3 reads CASSMRAGRLNIQYF. In nucleotides, the CDR3 is TGTGCCAGTAGTATGAGGGCAGGTCGGTTAAACATTCAGTACTTC. This rearrangement joins TRBV19 to TRBJ2-4; tentatively, D is TRBD2 (5 bases). Germline V gene sequence: CDR1 LNHDA, CDR2 SQIVND (reference sequence). This CDR3 is 15 amino acids long. Trimming pared 3 bases from V and 6 bases from J, leaving 15 bases between.

V is TRBV2 and J is TRBJ2-3; 7 bases are shared with TRBD1. The CDR3 runs 17 residues. V shed 5 bases and J 2 bases; nucleotides not matched to a gene: 13. Germline values: CDR1 SNHLY, CDR2 FYNNEI. CDR3 DNA sequence: TGTGCCAGCAGTTTCAACCGACAGGGACGATTCACAGATACGCAGTATTTT. The encoded protein is CASSFNRQGRFTDTQYF.

J is TRBJ1-5 and V is TRBV2; TRBD1 might be the D (5 bases). CDR1 and CDR2 (germline): SNHLY, FYNNEI. CDR3 length equals 14 residues. Trimming took off 4 bases at V and 0 bases at J, with 7 bases between the two ends. The CDR3 is CASSGQYSNQPQHF. CDR3 nucleotide sequence: TGTGCCAGCAGTGGACAGTATAGCAATCAGCCCCAGCATTTT.

The chain has TRBV7-3 and TRBJ2-1, with 10 bases aligning to TRBD1. Germline V gene sequence: CDR1 SGHTA, CDR2 FQGTGA. This CDR3 region has 15 residues. V shed 2 bases, J shed 6 bases, and the junction held 4 bases outside the gene matches. The CDR3 DNA follows: TGTGCCAGCAGCTTACTGGGACAGGGGTCCAATGAGCAGTTCTTC. It encodes CASSLLGQGSNEQFF. The entire variable domain, with the rest obtained from reference TRBV7-3 and TRBJ2-1, is as follows: GAGVSQTPSNKVTEKGKYVELRCDPISGHTALYWYRQSLGQGPEFLIYFQGTGAADDSGLPNDRFFAVRPEGSVSTLKIQRTERGDSAVYLCASSLLGQGSNEQFFGPGTRLTVL.

This clone was counted ten times or more. The chain joins TRBV18 to TRBJ2-7; 11 positions agree with TRBD2. Germline trimming cut 6 bases from V and 3 bases from J; bases unmatched to any gene: 1. The CDR3 extends over 13 amino acids. The germline CDR1 and CDR2 sequences are KGHSH and LQKENI. The CDR3 protein is CASSGTSGYEQYF. In DNA, the CDR3 is TGTGCCAGCTCCGGGACTAGCGGCTACGAGCAGTACTTC.

The J gene is TRBJ1-4, the V gene TRBV19, with TRBD1 matching over 9 bases. Per germline, CDR1 LNHDA and CDR2 SQIVND (reference sequence). The CDR3 is made up of 14 amino acids. The trim removed 3 bases at V and 6 bases at J, leaving 2 bases unmatched. CDR3 in amino acids: CASSMGQGYEKLFF. The CDR3 DNA follows: TGTGCCAGTAGTATGGGACAGGGATATGAAAAACTGTTTTTT.

The chain uses TRBV18 and TRBJ2-2; a possible D gene is TRBD2 (5 bases). Trimming pared 6 bases from V and 4 bases from J, leaving 12 bases between. This CDR3 comprises 14 residues. CDR1 and CDR2 from the germline V gene are KGHSH and LQKENI. The CDR3 loop reads CASSRGLSTGELFF. The CDR3 nucleotides read TGTGCCAGCTCCCGAGGACTTTCCACCGGGGAGCTGTTTTTT.

The chain links TRBV29-1 to TRBJ2-7; the D is unclear. The V and J ends lost 2 bases and 0 bases respectively, with 11 bases between them. The CDR3 is 14 residues long. Germline CDR1 SQVTM, CDR2 ANQGSEA. The CDR3 DNA reads as TGCAGCGTTGAATTGGGCTTAGGCTCCTACGAGCAGTACTTC. This gives the protein CSVELGLGSYEQYF.

The genes are TRBV5-8 and TRBJ2-1, with D possibly matching TRBD1 (6 bases). CDR1 SGHTS and CDR2 YDEGEE come from the germline V gene. V lost 7 bases, J lost 10 bases, and 15 bases lay in between. The CDR3 spans 12 residues. CDR3 amino acids: CASGGLGEEQFF. The CDR3 DNA sequence: TGTGCCAGCGGGGGCCTCGGCGAAGAGCAGTTCTTC.

V gene TRBV29-1 combines with J gene TRBJ1-2; TRBD1 matches 9 bases. Germline V CDR1 and CDR2: SQVTM, ANQGSEA. V lost 3 bases, J lost 7 bases, and 6 bases stayed unmatched. The CDR3 totals 13 residues. As DNA, the CDR3 is TGCAGCGTTGATGGACAGGGGATGGGTGGCTACACCTTC. As protein: CSVDGQGMGGYTF.

This clone was seen just once. The chain couples TRBV7-3 to TRBJ2-3; a weak D match, TRBD2 (5 bases). Deletions cut 2 bases from V and 4 bases from J, with 10 bases between. The CDR3 covers 14 residues. In germline, CDR1 is SGHTA, CDR2 FQGTGA. The CDR3 here is CASSLQGSADTQYF. CDR3 bases: TGTGCCAGCAGCTTACAAGGTAGCGCAGATACGCAGTATTTT.

The rearrangement links TRBV7-9 to TRBJ2-3; 7 nucleotides line up with TRBD2. The CDR3 is made up of 15 amino acids. V shed 5 bases, J shed 0 bases, and the junction held 5 bases outside the gene matches. The germline V gene encodes CDR1 SEHNR and CDR2 FQNEAQ (reference sequence). The CDR3 protein is CASSPGGSSTDTQYF. The DNA of the CDR3 is TGTGCCAGCAGCCCGGGGGGATCTAGCACAGATACGCAGTATTTT.